This T cell receptor (beta chain) emerged from a study of T cell responses to AZD1222 COVID-19 vaccine. After removal of 2 bases from V and 5 bases from J, the junction contained 6 bases not matched to a gene. Germline V lookup: CDR1 SGDLS, CDR2 YYNGEE. The CDR3 is 15 amino acids. Findings and limits, study-wide: Among the donors, most were white British and more were female, and clonal diversity was possibly underestimated. Repertoires were collected only later (after the peak T cell response had occurred).

This table comes from immunoSEQ multiplex PCR, and its TCRdb copy is limited to in-frame clones, with some not included. Of about 130,000 clones in the sample, roughly 88% were seen once. As concerns this clone: Its target is unknown.

The chain uses TRBV9 and TRBJ2-5; 10 bases are shared with TRBD2. This material consisted of peripheral blood, taken on day 0 of AZD1222 vaccination. The TCR comes from an adult in good health. The CDR3 DNA is TGTGCCAGCAGCGTGAGGGGACTAGCGTGGGAGACCCAGTACTTC. Translated, it gives CASSVRGLAWETQYF.